This TCR beta chain was recovered during a study of shared clonotypes between healthy human individuals. The CDR3 totals 16 residues. Deletions cut 4 bases from V and 1 base from J, with 13 bases between. The germline V gene encodes CDR1 SGHTA and CDR2 FQGNSA. Study observations and caveats: Richness estimates generally favored naive over memory subsets.

On this clone itself: As yet, its antigen is unknown.

This table comes from immunoSEQ multiplex PCR, and its TCRdb copy is limited to in-frame clones, with some not included. The sample has about 2 million clones; around 95% are singletons. This receptor was obtained from a young man in good health. Sequenced: naive CD4+ T cells sorted from blood. Subset meaning: CD45RA+ positively selected. The chain combines TRBV7-2 with TRBJ2-2; D ambiguous. The DNA of the CDR3 is TGTGCCAGCAGCTCCCTACGCCGAGAGAACACCGGGGAGCTGTTTTTT. It encodes CASSSLRRENTGELFF.